The clone carrying this T cell receptor (beta chain) has a handful of counts. CDR3 length: 16 amino acids. Per germline, CDR1 MGHRA and CDR2 YSYEKL. The V and J ends lost 1 base and 0 bases respectively, with 10 bases between them. RNA transcripts provided the source from which TCR beta CDR3 regions were amplified. The HTBI primer set served for first-round RT-PCR of the TCR CDR3. One entry per CDR3 protein results from TCRdb running MiXCR on the multiplex PCR reads. In the table there are about 420,000 distinct CDR3 sequences, roughly 14% of which are singletons. The record originates from a study of T cells in Graves' hyperthyroidism and ophthalmopathy. At the level of the study: Specimen type is peripheral blood, collected at initial diagnosis prior to any treatment.

Stable disease denoted Graves' hyperthyroidism without ophthalmopathy progression within 18 months. Each diagnosis was grounded in clinical symptoms, serum thyroxine and TRAb, thyroid ultrasound, and orbital computed tomography. Around 10 ml fresh peripheral blood yielded the PBMCs. The specimen sequenced was blood. The clonotype originates from a woman between 18 and 30 years old with Graves' hyperthyroidism. This rearrangement joins TRBV4-1 to TRBJ1-3, with TRBD1 as a possible D gene (5 bases). As DNA, the CDR3 is TGCGCCAGCAGCCAAGCCCACGGGGGCTCTGGAAACACCATATATTTT. Protein product: CASSQAHGGSGNTIYF.